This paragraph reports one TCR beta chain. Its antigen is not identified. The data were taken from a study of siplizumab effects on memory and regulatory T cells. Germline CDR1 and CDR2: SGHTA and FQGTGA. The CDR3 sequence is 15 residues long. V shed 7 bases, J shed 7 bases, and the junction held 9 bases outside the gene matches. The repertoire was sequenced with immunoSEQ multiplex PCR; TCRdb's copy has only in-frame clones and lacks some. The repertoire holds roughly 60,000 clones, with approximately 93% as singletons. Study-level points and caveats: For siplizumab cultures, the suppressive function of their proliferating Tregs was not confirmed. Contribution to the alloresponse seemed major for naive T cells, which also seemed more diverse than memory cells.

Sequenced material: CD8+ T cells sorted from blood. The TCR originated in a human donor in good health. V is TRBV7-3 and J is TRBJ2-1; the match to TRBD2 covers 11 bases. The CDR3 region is CASTKGSGRGNEQFF. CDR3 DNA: TGTGCCAGCACCAAAGGTAGCGGGAGGGGTAATGAGCAGTTCTTC.